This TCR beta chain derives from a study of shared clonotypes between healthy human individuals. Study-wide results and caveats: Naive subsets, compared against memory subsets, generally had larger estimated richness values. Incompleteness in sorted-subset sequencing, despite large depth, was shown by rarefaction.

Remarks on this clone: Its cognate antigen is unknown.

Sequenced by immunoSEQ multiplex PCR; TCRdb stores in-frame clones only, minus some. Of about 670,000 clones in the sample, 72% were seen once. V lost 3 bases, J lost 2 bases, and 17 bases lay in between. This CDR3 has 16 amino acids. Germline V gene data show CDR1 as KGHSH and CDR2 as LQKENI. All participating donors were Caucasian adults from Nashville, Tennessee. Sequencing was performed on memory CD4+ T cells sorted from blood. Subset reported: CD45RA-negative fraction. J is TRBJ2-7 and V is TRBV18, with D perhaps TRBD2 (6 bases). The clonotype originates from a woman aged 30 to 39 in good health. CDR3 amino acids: CASSPASAAGTYEQYF. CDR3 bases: TGTGCCAGCTCACCCGCCTCGGCGGCGGGAACCTACGAGCAGTACTTC.